What follows describes a single TCR beta chain. This sample was taken from a study of blood T cell repertoires in COVID-19. The CDR3 runs to 19 residues. The V gene's germline CDR1 is MNHNS and CDR2 SASEGT. After removal of 6 bases from V and 4 bases from J, the junction contained 17 bases not matched to a gene. Original processing methods: Scientists estimated how many nucleated cells there were by amplifying reference gene primers. The data were produced by immunoSEQ multiplex PCR, yet TCRdb's version contains in-frame clones alone and is incomplete. V, J and clone size were drawn from that table, and D and trimming were deduced from the DNA. The repertoire consists of some 51,000 clones, with around 89% occurring once and the leading ten covering approximately 9.6%.

This TCR came from a man over 45 with active COVID-19. Sequencing used peripheral blood. The chain recombines TRBV6-1 with TRBJ2-3; 12 bases are shared with TRBD2. DNA for the CDR3: TGTGCCAGCAGCGAAATTTCTCCGGGACTAGCGGGTGGGTCAGATACGCAGTATTTT. This translates into CASSEISPGLAGGSDTQYF.